This T cell receptor (beta chain) emerged from a study of PD-L1 blockade in urothelial cancer. Study background: Prior chemotherapy regimens per patient numbered 0 to 3.

V was pared by 1 base and J by 7 bases, with 20 bases between. The CDR3 spans 16 residues. Germline V gene lookup returns CDR1 SGHAT and CDR2 FQNNGV. As to time point: pretreatment peripheral blood. Sequencing was performed with immunoSEQ multiplex PCR; in TCRdb, only in-frame clones are kept and a portion is missing. The data show about 38,000 clones, around 81% seen once. This clone was found once. The sequence derives from an elderly man with urothelial cancer. Sequences were derived from PBMCs, sampled around atezolizumab (anti-PD-L1) treatment. The rearrangement links TRBV11-2 to TRBJ2-7; D possibly corresponds to TRBD2 (6 bases). This CDR3 is CASSLVTSLKFWEQYF. DNA of the CDR3: TGTGCCAGCAGCTTAGTAACTAGCTTAAAGTTCTGGGAGCAGTACTTC. The complete variable domain, with remaining parts taken from reference TRBV11-2 and TRBJ2-7, reads EAGVAQSPRYKIIEKRQSVAFWCNPISGHATLYWYQQILGQGPKLLIQFQNNGVVDDSQLPKDRFSAERLKGVDSTLKIQPAKLEDSAVYLCASSLVTSLKFWEQYFGPGTRLTVT.